The present T cell receptor beta chain was sequenced within a study of T-cell reconstitution after alpha-beta-depleted transplantation in children. It was with unique molecular identifiers that the TCRbeta library was prepared. TCRdb independently ran MiXCR on the PCR reads; one entry per CDR3 protein. Among some 180,000 distinct CDR3 sequences listed, approximately 7% were seen once. This clonotype came up many times. The CDR3 has 15 amino acids. The germline CDR1 and CDR2 sequences are SGHVS and FNYEAQ. Trimming stripped 0 bases from V and 1 base from J, with 9 bases between. The material was PBMCs, obtained before TCRalphabeta/CD19-depleted stem cell transplant. This sequence originates from a boy under 10 years old with acute lymphoblastic leukemia, due to receive a stem cell transplant. The chain carries TRBV7-6 and TRBJ1-1, with D uncertain. The CDR3 is CASSLAQAANTEAFF. CDR3 bases: TGTGCCAGCAGCTTAGCGCAGGCGGCGAACACTGAAGCTTTCTTT.